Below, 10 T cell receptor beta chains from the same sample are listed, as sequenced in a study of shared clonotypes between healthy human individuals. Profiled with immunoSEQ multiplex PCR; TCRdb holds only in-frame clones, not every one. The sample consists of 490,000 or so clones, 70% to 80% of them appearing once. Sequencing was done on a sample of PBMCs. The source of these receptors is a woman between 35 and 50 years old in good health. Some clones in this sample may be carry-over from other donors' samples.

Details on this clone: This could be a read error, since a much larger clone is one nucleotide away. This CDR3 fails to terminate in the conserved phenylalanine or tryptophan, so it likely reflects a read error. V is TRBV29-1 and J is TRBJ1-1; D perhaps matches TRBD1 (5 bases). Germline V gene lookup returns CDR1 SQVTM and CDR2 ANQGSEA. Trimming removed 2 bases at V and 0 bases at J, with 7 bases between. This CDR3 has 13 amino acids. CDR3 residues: CSVETGMNTEAFL. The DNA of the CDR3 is TGCAGCGTTGAAACAGGAATGAACACTGAAGCTTTCCTT.

The CDR3 coding sequence is TGCGCCAGCAGCCTTAGCGGGAGGGACAATGAGCAGTTCTTC. Protein sequence: CASSLSGRDNEQFF. This chain links TRBV4-1 with TRBJ2-1; 11 nucleotides match TRBD2. Germline CDR1 MGHRA, CDR2 YSYEKL. The trim removed 4 bases at V and 5 bases at J, leaving 1 base unmatched. This CDR3 contains 14 residues.

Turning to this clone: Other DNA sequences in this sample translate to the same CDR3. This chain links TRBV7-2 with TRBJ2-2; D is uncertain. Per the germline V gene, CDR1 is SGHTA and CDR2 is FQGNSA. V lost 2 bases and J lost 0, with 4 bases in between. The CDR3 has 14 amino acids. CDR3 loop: CASSLRANTGELFF. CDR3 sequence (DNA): TGTGCCAGCAGCTTAAGGGCGAACACCGGGGAGCTGTTTTTT.

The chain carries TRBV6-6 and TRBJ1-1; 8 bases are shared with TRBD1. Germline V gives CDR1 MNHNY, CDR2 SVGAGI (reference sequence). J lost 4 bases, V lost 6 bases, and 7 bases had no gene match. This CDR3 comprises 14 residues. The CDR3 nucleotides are TGTGCCAGCAGCCGGAGGACAGGGTCCACTGAAGCTTTCTTT. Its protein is CASSRRTGSTEAFF.

In DNA form, the CDR3 reads TGTGCCAGCAGCTTAGAGGCTGCCGGGGGCGCGGGCAATCAGCCCCAGCATTTT. Its protein is CASSLEAAGGAGNQPQHF. The chain links TRBV7-8 to TRBJ1-5; D might be TRBD1 (6 bases). V shed 1 base and J shed 2 bases, with 18 bases lying between them. The germline V gene has CDR1 SGHVS and CDR2 FQNEAQ. The CDR3 runs to 18 residues.

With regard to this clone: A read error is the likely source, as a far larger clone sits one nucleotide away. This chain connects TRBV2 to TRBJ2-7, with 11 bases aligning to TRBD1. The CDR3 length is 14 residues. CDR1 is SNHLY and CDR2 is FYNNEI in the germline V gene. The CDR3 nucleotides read TGTGACAGCAGTAGAACCGGGACAGGGGGCGAGCAGTACTTC. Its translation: CDSSRTGTGGEQYF.

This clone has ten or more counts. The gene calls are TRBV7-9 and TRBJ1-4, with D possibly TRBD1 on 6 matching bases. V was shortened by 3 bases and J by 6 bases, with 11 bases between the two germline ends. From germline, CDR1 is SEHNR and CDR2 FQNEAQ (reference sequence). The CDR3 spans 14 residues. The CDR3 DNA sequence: TGTGCCAGCAGCTTTGCAGGGGTTGATGAAAAACTGTTTTTT. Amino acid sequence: CASSFAGVDEKLFF.

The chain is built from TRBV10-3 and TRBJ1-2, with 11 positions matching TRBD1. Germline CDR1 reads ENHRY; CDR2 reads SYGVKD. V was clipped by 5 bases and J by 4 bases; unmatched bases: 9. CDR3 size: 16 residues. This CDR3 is CAISNRDRGWSYGYTF. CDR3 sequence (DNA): TGTGCCATCAGTAACCGGGACAGGGGGTGGAGCTATGGCTACACCTTC.

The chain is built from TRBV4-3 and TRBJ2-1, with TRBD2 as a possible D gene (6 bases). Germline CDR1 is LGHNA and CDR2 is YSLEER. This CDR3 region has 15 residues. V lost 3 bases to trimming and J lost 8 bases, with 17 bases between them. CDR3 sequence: CASSQTRTPLDEQFF. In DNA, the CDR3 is TGCGCCAGCAGCCAGACTAGAACTCCTTTGGATGAGCAGTTCTTC.

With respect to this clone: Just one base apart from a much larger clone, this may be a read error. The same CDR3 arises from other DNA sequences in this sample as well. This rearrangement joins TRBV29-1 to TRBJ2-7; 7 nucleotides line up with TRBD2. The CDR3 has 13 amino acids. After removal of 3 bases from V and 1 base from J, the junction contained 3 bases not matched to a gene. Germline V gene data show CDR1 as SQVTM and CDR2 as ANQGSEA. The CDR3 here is CSVEGDYSYEQYF. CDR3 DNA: TGCAGCGTTGAGGGGGACTATTCCTACGAGCAGTACTTC.